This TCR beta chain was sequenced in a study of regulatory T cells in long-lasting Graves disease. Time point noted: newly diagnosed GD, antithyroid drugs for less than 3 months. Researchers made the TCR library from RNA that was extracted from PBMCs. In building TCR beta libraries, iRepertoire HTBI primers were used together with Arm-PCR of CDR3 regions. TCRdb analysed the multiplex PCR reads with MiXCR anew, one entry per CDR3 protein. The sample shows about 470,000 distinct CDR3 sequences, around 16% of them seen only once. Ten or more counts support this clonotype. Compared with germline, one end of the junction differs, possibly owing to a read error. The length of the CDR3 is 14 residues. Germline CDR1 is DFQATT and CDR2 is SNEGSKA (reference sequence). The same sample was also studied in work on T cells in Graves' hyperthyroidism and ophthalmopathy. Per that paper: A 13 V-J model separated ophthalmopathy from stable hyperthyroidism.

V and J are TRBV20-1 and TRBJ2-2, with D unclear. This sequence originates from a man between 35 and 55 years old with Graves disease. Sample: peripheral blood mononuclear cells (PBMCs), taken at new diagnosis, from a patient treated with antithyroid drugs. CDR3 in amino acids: CSARARRNTGELFF. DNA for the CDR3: TGCAGTGCCAGAGCTAGGCGGAACACCGGGGAGCTGTTTTTT.